These 27 T cell receptor beta chains came from one sample sequenced in a study of blood T cell repertoires in COVID-19. The assay was immunoSEQ multiplex PCR, and TCRdb's table has in-frame clones only and misses some. The sample records about 140,000 clones, 77% being singletons. Sequencing was done on a sample of peripheral blood. Receptor source: a woman between 45 and 60 years old with active or convalescent COVID-19.

The chain links TRBV30 to TRBJ1-6; the match to TRBD1 covers 7 bases. Trimming took 3 bases from V and 6 from J; bases not matched to a gene: 8. The CDR3 covers 15 residues. Germline V gene sequence: CDR1 GTSNPN, CDR2 SVGIG (reference sequence). CDR3: CAWSVTGTVNSPLHF. DNA for the CDR3: TGTGCCTGGAGCGTTACCGGGACAGTTAATTCACCCCTCCACTTT.

The chain uses TRBV9 and TRBJ1-2; D unclear. The CDR3 sequence is 14 residues long. CDR1 is SGDLS, CDR2 YYNGEE, per germline. V was cut by 4 bases and J by 5 bases, with 15 bases left in between. DNA for the CDR3: TGTGCCAGCAGCCCTAGTGGGGAGTTTTATGGCTACACCTTC. Translated: CASSPSGEFYGYTF. Full variable domain (remainder filled in from reference TRBV9 and TRBJ1-2): DSGVTQTPKHLITATGQRVTLRCSPRSGDLSVYWYQQSLDQGLQFLIQYYNGEERAKGNILERFSAQQFPDLHSELNLSSLELGDSALYFCASSPSGEFYGYTFGSGTRLTVV.

V is TRBV5-4 and J is TRBJ2-2; D is ambiguous. V lost 4 bases and J 4 bases, leaving 11 bases between the germline ends. The V gene's germline CDR1 is SGHNT and CDR2 YYREEE (reference sequence). This CDR3 region has 14 residues. CDR3: CASSSPFGTGELFF. The CDR3 nucleotides are TGTGCCAGCAGCAGCCCGTTCGGCACCGGGGAGCTGTTTTTT.

The table lists this clone with a few counts. The rearrangement joins TRBV9 to TRBJ2-1; D is perhaps TRBD2 (6 bases). Germline V CDR1 and CDR2: SGDLS, YYNGEE. The CDR3 has 14 residues. The V end lost 0 bases, the J end lost 5 bases, and 9 bases lay between the germline ends. The CDR3 nucleotides are TGTGCCAGCAGCGTAGCGGGAGCGAACAATGAGCAGTTCTTC. Translated: CASSVAGANNEQFF.

This chain links TRBV3-1 (or the pseudogene TRBV3-2) with TRBJ2-7; the D is unclear. Between the trimmed V and J ends, which lost 0 bases and 4 bases, there was a span of 10 bases. Germline CDR1 reads LGHDT; CDR2 reads YNNKEL (reference sequence). This CDR3 spans 14 amino acids. The CDR3: CASSQDATAYEQYF. The DNA for the CDR3 is TGTGCCAGCAGCCAAGACGCTACCGCGTACGAGCAGTACTTC.

This chain joins TRBV11-1 and TRBJ1-2; 7 bases line up with TRBD1. Germline V gene sequence: CDR1 SGHAT, CDR2 FQDESV (reference sequence). CDR3 size: 15 residues. V lost 1 base and J lost 3; bases outside the gene matches: 5. CDR3 nucleotides: TGTGCCAGCAGCTTAGATCGAGGGGGCGACTATGGCTACACCTTC. Amino acid sequence: CASSLDRGGDYGYTF.

The J gene is TRBJ2-5, the V gene TRBV5-1; TRBD1 matches 12 bases. From germline, CDR1 is SGHRS and CDR2 YFSETQ. This CDR3 has 17 amino acids. Losses at the gene ends were 0 bases for V and 4 bases for J; bases not matched to a gene: 7. The CDR3 spells CASSLGPGQGARETQYF. The CDR3 nucleotides read TGCGCCAGCAGCTTGGGACCGGGACAGGGGGCGCGAGAGACCCAGTACTTC.

The rearrangement uses TRBV4-2 and TRBJ1-2, with D possibly TRBD1 on 5 matching bases. V was pared by 0 bases and J by 6 bases, with 17 bases between. Per the germline V gene, CDR1 is LGHNA and CDR2 is YNFKEQ. The length of the CDR3 is 16 residues. The CDR3 spells CASSQDAGQEVDGYTF. The CDR3 DNA sequence: TGTGCCAGCAGCCAAGACGCAGGGCAAGAAGTGGATGGCTACACCTTC.

The chain carries TRBV7-6 and TRBJ1-2, with D possibly matching TRBD1 (6 bases). The V and J ends lost 0 bases and 4 bases respectively, with 6 bases between them. Germline V gene data show CDR1 as SGHVS and CDR2 as FNYEAQ. The CDR3 runs to 13 residues. The CDR3 nucleotides are TGTGCCAGCAGCTTAGCAGGGGGCTATGGCTACACCTTC. Protein product: CASSLAGGYGYTF.

This chain connects TRBV25-1 to TRBJ2-7; 8 positions match TRBD1. Germline V gene data show CDR1 as MGHDK and CDR2 as SYGVNS. CDR3 length: 15 residues. V lost 3 bases, J lost 1 base, and 5 bases stayed unmatched. The CDR3 spells CASSDRGRVSYEQYF. CDR3 bases: TGTGCCAGCAGTGACAGGGGGCGGGTATCCTACGAGCAGTACTTC.

V gene TRBV2 combines with J gene TRBJ2-5; 14 nucleotides match TRBD2. The V and J ends lost 3 bases and 4 bases, in that order; junction bases with no gene match: 4. The CDR3 has 16 residues. The germline CDR1 and CDR2 sequences are SNHLY and FYNNEI. The CDR3 reads CASSDRLAGGRETQYF. The CDR3 DNA is TGTGCCAGCAGTGACCGACTAGCGGGAGGGCGAGAGACCCAGTACTTC.

V is TRBV24-1 and J is TRBJ2-1; D may be TRBD2 (5 bases). Between the trimmed V and J ends, which lost 2 bases and 0 bases, there was a span of 10 bases. The CDR3 contains 16 residues. Per the germline V gene, CDR1 is KGHDR and CDR2 is SFDVKD. The CDR3 DNA reads as TGTGCCACCAGTGATTGGACTCGCCCCTCCTACAATGAGCAGTTCTTC. It yields the protein CATSDWTRPSYNEQFF.

This clone has just one count. The chain is built from TRBV6-1 and TRBJ1-1, with unresolved D. Trimming removed 2 bases at V and 1 base at J, with 5 bases between. Germline assignment: CDR1 MNHNS and CDR2 SASEGT. CDR3 size: 13 residues. CDR3 in amino acids: CASSEWANTEAFF. The CDR3, as DNA: TGTGCCAGCAGTGAATGGGCGAACACTGAAGCTTTCTTT.

The chain combines TRBV7-9 with TRBJ2-2; weak D call: TRBD2 (6 bases). V was trimmed by 3 bases and J by 6 bases, leaving 14 bases between them. Per germline, CDR1 SEHNR and CDR2 FQNEAQ (reference sequence). This CDR3 contains 15 residues. The CDR3 DNA is TGTGCCAGCAGCTTTGAAGGCGGGGAAGCCGGGGAGCTGTTTTTT. Amino acids: CASSFEGGEAGELFF.

The chain combines TRBV7-4 with TRBJ2-1; a weak D match, TRBD2 (5 bases). The CDR3 spans 11 residues. V lost 8 bases and J 10 bases, leaving 12 bases between the germline ends. From germline, CDR1 is SGHVT and CDR2 SQSDAQ. The CDR3 loop is CASGSGVEQFF. In DNA, the CDR3 is TGTGCCAGCGGGAGTGGCGTGGAGCAGTTCTTC.

CDR3 nucleotide sequence: TGTGCCAGCTCACCTACTCTAGCGCCTTCCTACGAGCAGTACTTC. It is translated as CASSPTLAPSYEQYF. The rearrangement joins TRBV18 to TRBJ2-7; possible D gene TRBD2, 6 bases. V was shortened by 3 bases and J by 1 base, with 13 bases between the two germline ends. This CDR3 is built from 15 residues. Germline CDR1 reads KGHSH; CDR2 reads LQKENI.

The J gene is TRBJ2-7, the V gene TRBV30; 7 nucleotides align to TRBD2. The CDR3 is 14 amino acids. Germline CDR1 reads GTSNPN; CDR2 reads SVGIG (reference sequence). V shed 2 bases, J shed 2 bases, and the junction held 6 bases outside the gene matches. The CDR3 loop is CAWSSGGRAYEQYF. For the CDR3, the DNA is TGTGCCTGGAGTTCGGGGGGACGAGCCTACGAGCAGTACTTC.

About this clone itself: Other DNA sequences in the sample encode the same CDR3. The rearrangement links TRBV25-1 to TRBJ1-2; no definite D call. Trimming took 6 bases from V and 2 from J, leaving 10 bases between them. In germline, CDR1 is MGHDK, CDR2 SYGVNS. The CDR3 covers 13 residues. The CDR3 coding sequence is TGTGCCAGCAGCCGGGGTACGAACTATGGCTACACCTTC. This gives the protein CASSRGTNYGYTF.

The rearrangement joins TRBV7-9 to TRBJ2-3; the D gene is possibly TRBD2 (6 bases). The CDR3 length is 15 residues. The V gene lost 2 bases and the J gene lost 2 bases, with 11 bases spanning the gap. Germline CDR1 reads SEHNR; CDR2 reads FQNEAQ (reference sequence). The CDR3 coding sequence is TGTGCCAGCAGCTTACTCGCGGGGCCCACAGATACGCAGTATTTT. Translated, it gives CASSLLAGPTDTQYF.

This rearrangement joins TRBV7-8 to TRBJ2-1; 8 positions agree with TRBD2. Germline CDR1 and CDR2: SGHVS and FQNEAQ. V shed 8 bases and J 2 bases; nucleotides not matched to a gene: 14. This CDR3 comprises 17 residues. CDR3 in DNA: TGTGCCAGCTCTTTTTTACAAAGCGGGGGACCCTACAATGAGCAGTTCTTC. It is translated as CASSFLQSGGPYNEQFF.

This clone occurred a few times. This chain uses TRBV27 with TRBJ1-1, with 8 bases fitting TRBD1. CDR1 MNHEY and CDR2 SMNVEV come from the germline V gene (reference sequence). The CDR3 contains 14 residues. V was clipped by 6 bases and J by 5 bases; unmatched bases: 8. The CDR3 here is CASRKQGGDTEAFF. In DNA form, the CDR3 reads TGTGCCAGCAGAAAACAGGGGGGAGATACTGAAGCTTTCTTT.

This clone was detected a few times. The V call is TRBV29-1, the J call TRBJ2-5; no definite D call. Trimming removed 6 bases from V and 5 bases from J, with 13 bases in between. The CDR3 is 12 residues long. Per the germline V gene, CDR1 is SQVTM and CDR2 is ANQGSEA. The CDR3 DNA follows: TGCAGCGTCAACCGACAAGCCGAGACCCAGTACTTC. Translated, it gives CSVNRQAETQYF.

The chain joins TRBV6-5 to TRBJ2-3; the match to TRBD1 covers 7 bases. The germline V gene has CDR1 MNHEY and CDR2 SVGAGI. Germline trimming cut 7 bases from V and 7 bases from J; bases unmatched to any gene: 8. This CDR3 has 13 residues. Written as DNA, the CDR3 is TGTGCCAGCAATCGAGGGGGCTTGAATACGCAGTATTTT. Residues: CASNRGGLNTQYF.

This chain connects TRBV3-1 (or the pseudogene TRBV3-2) to TRBJ2-7, with TRBD2 matching 10 bases. Germline V lookup: CDR1 LGHDT, CDR2 YNNKEL (reference sequence). CDR3 length equals 20 residues. V dropped 4 bases and J dropped 2; count of bases not matched to a gene: 20. CDR3 sequence: CASSPSSSLSYLAGAYEQYF. CDR3 bases: TGTGCCAGCAGCCCCTCAAGTTCCCTCTCCTACCTAGCGGGAGCCTACGAGCAGTACTTC.

The CDR3 bases are TGTGCCAGCAGCTCCACAGGGGCCGCCTACTCTGGGGCCAACGTCCTGACTTTC. Translation gives CASSSTGAAYSGANVLTF. The chain is built from TRBV3-1 (or the pseudogene TRBV3-2) and TRBJ2-6; TRBD1 agrees at 7 bases. This CDR3 region has 18 residues. Germline V CDR1 and CDR2: LGHDT, YNNKEL (reference sequence). The V segment lost 5 bases and the J segment 0 bases; nucleotides outside the gene matches: 10.

This clone was counted only a few times. The V call is TRBV30, the J call TRBJ2-1, with a possible D match to TRBD1 (6 bases). This CDR3 contains 17 residues. Trimming cost V 0 bases and J 8 bases, with 23 bases left between them. Germline CDR1 is GTSNPN and CDR2 is SVGIG (reference sequence). The CDR3 nucleotides are TGTGCCTGGAGTGTAAGAAGGTCGGGCGACTCAGGGGATGAGCAGTTCTTC. Translated, it gives CAWSVRRSGDSGDEQFF.

The chain joins TRBV30 to TRBJ1-5; no clear D gene. The germline V gene has CDR1 GTSNPN and CDR2 SVGIG (reference sequence). Trimming removed 1 base at V and 8 bases at J, with 18 bases between. The CDR3 covers 15 residues. CDR3 coding DNA: TGTGCCTGGAGTGCGACATGGGCCTACAAGGAGCCCCAGCATTTT. It translates to CAWSATWAYKEPQHF.